The present entry profiles one T cell receptor (beta chain) with its context. The sample originates from a study of OX40 agonist ivuxolimab in advanced cancers. Overall study context: Ivuxolimab, which is an agonistic anti-OX40 (CD134) antibody, was administered to the patients.

Sequenced by immunoSEQ multiplex PCR; TCRdb stores in-frame clones only, minus some. The repertoire holds tens of thousands of clones, with roughly nine tenths as singletons. The CDR3 is 15 amino acids. CDR1 is LGHNA and CDR2 is YSLEER in the germline V gene. V was clipped by 3 bases and J by 0 bases, with 8 bases between them. This receptor was identified in an adult with an advanced solid tumor such as melanoma, head and neck, liver or kidney cancer. The input for sequencing was CD4+ or CD8+ T cells sorted from blood, taken in a trial of the OX40 agonist ivuxolimab. V usage is TRBV4-3 and J usage is TRBJ1-4; D ambiguous. CDR3 in DNA: TGCGCCAGCAGCCACAAGTTTGCAACTAATGAAAAACTGTTTTTT. This sequence encodes CASSHKFATNEKLFF.